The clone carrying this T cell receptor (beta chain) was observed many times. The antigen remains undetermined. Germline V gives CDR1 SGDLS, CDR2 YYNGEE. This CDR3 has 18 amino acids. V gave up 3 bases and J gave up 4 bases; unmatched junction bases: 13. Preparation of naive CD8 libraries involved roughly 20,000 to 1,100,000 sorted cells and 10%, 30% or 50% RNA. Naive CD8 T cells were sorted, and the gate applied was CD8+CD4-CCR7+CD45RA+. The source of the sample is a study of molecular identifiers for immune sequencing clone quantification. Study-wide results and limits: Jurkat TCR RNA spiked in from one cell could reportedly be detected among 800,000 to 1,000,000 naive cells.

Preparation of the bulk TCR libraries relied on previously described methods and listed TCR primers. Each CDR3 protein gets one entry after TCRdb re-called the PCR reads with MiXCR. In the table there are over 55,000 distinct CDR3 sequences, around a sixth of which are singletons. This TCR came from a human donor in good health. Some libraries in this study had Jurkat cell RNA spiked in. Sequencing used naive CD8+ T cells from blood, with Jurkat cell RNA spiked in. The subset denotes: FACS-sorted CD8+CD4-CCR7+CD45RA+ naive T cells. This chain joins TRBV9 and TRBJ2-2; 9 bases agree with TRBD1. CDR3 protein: CASSAETSGTGITGELFF. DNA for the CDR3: TGTGCCAGCAGCGCCGAAACCTCCGGGACAGGGATCACCGGGGAGCTGTTTTTT.